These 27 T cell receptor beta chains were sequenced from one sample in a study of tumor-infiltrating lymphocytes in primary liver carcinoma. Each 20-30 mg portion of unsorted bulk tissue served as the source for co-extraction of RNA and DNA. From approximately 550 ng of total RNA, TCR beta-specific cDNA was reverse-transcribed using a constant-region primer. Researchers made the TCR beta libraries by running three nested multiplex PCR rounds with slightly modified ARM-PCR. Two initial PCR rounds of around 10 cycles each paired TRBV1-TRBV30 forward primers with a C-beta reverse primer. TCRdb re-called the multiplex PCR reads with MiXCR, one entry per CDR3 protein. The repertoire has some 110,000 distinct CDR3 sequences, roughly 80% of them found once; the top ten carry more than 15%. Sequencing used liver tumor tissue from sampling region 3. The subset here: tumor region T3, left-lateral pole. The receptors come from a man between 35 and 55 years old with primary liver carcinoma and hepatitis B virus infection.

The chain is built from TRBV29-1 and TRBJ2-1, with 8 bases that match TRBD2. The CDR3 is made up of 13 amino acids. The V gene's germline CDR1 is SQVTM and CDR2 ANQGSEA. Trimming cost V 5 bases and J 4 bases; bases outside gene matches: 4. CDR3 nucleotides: TGCAGCGTTTGGGGACTAGTTTACAATGAGCAGTTCTTC. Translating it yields CSVWGLVYNEQFF.

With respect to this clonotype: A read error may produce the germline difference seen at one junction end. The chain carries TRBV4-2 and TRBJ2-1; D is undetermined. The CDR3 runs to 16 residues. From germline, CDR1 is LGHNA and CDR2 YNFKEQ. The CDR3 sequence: CASSQERARGYNELFF. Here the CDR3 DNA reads TGTGCCAGCAGCCAAGAGCGAGCGCGAGGTTACAATGAGCTGTTCTTC.

CDR3 protein: CASSPDGGQPQHF. CDR3 DNA: TGTGCCAGCAGCCCGGACGGAGGGCAGCCCCAGCATTTT. The chain links TRBV3-1 to TRBJ1-5, with D unresolved. The V and J ends lost 4 bases and 7 bases respectively, with 11 bases between them. CDR1 is LGHDT, CDR2 YNNKEL, per germline (reference sequence). CDR3 length: 13 residues.

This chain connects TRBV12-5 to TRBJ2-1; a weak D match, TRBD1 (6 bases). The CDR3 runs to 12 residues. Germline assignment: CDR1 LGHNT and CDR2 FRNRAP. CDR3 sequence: CARGLQGGEQFF. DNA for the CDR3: TGTGCAAGAGGTCTCCAAGGGGGTGAGCAGTTCTTC.

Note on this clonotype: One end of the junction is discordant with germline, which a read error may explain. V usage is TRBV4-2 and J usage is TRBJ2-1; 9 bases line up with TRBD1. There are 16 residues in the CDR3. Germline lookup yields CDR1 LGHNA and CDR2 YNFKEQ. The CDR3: CASSHAGGQGNNEQSF. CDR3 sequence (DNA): TGTGCCAGCAGCCACGCCGGGGGACAGGGTAACAATGAACAGTCCTTC.

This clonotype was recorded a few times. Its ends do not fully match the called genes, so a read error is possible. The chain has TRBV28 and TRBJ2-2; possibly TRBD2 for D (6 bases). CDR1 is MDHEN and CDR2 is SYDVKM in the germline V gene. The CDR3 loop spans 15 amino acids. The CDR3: CANSLIGSGVGELFF. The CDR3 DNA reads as TGTGCCAACAGTTTAATCGGGAGCGGCGTCGGGGAGCTGTTTTTT.

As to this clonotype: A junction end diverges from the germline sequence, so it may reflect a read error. The CDR3 reads CASNSGQGAKYGYTF. CDR3 nucleotide sequence: TGTGCCAGCAATTCCGGACAGGGGGCTAAGTATGGCTACACCTTC. The V gene is TRBV28, the J gene TRBJ1-2, with 11 nucleotides matching TRBD1. CDR3 length equals 15 residues. From germline, CDR1 is MDHEN and CDR2 SYDVKM.

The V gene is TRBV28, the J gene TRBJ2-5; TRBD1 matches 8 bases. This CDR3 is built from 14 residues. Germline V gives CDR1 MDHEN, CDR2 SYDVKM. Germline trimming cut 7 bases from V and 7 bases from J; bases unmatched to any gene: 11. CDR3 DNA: TGTGCCAGCACGCTGGACAGGGTGGTAGCGACCCAGTACTTC. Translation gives CASTLDRVVATQYF.

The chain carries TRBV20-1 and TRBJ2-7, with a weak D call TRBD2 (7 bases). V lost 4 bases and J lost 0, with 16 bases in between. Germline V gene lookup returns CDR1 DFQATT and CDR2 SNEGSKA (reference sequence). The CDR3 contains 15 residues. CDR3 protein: CSAKGGGRSSYEQYF. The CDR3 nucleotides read TGCAGTGCTAAGGGGGGGGGCCGAAGCTCCTACGAGCAGTACTTC.

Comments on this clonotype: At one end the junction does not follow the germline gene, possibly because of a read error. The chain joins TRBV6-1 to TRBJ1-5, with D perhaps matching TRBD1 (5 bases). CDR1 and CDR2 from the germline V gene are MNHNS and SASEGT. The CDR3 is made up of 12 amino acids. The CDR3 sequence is CAGTIGHQPRHF. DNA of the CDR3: TGTGCCGGGACCATTGGCCATCAGCCCCGGCATTTT.

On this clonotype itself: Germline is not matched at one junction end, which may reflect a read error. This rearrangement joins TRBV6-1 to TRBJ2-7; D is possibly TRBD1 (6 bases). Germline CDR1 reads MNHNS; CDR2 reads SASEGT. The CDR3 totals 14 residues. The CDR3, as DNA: TGTGCCAGCAGCCCCGGGACACGGTTGGTCGAGCGGTACTTC. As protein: CASSPGTRLVERYF.

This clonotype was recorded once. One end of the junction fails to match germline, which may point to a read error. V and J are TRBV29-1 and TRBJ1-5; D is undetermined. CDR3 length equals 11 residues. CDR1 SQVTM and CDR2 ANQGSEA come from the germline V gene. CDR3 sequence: CSVGSNQPHHF. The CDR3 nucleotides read TGCAGCGTTGGAAGTAATCAGCCCCACCATTTT.

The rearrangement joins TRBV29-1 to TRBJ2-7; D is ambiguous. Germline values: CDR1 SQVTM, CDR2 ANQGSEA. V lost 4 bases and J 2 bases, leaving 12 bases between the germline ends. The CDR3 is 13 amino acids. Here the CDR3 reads CSVVGAHAYEQYF. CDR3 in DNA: TGCAGCGTTGTTGGCGCCCACGCCTACGAGCAGTACTTC.

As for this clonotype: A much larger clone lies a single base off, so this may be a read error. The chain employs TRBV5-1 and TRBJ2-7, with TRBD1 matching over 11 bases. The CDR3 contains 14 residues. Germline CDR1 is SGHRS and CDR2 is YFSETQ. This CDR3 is CANSPGTGGYEQYF. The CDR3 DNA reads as TGCGCCAACAGCCCTGGGACAGGGGGCTACGAGCAGTACTTC.

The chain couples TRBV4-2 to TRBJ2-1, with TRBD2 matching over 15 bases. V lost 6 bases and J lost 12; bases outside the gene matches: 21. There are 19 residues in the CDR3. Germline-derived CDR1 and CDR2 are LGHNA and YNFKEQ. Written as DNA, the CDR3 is TGTGCCAGCAGAGAAGATATAGCGGGTGGACTAGCGGGAGGGAGCCCGCAGTTCTTC. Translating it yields CASREDIAGGLAGGSPQFF.

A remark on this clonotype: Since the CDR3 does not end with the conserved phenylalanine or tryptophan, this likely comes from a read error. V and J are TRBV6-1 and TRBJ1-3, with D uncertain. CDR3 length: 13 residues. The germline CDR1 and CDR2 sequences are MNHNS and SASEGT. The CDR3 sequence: CASSDNSGNTIYL. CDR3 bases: TGTGCTAGCAGTGACAACTCTGGAAACACCATATATCTT.

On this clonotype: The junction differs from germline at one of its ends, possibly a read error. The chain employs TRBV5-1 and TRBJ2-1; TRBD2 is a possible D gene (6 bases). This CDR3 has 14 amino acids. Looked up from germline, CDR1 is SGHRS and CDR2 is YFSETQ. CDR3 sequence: CTSSPWTTWNEQFF. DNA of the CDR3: TGCACCAGCAGCCCATGGACTACGTGGAATGAGCAGTTCTTC.

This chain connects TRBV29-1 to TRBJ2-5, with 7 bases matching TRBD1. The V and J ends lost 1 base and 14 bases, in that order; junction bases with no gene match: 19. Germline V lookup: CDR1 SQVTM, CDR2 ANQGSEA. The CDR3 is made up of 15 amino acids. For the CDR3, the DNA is TGCAGCGTTGAAGCGGACAGGTGGCGAGCAGAGACCCGCTACTTC. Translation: CSVEADRWRAETRYF.

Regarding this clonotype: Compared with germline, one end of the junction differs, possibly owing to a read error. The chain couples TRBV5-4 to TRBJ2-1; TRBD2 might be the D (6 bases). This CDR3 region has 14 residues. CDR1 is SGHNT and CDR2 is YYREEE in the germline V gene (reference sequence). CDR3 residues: CTSNLGGGNNEQFF. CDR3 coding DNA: TGCACCAGCAACCTTGGAGGCGGGAACAATGAGCAGTTCTTC.

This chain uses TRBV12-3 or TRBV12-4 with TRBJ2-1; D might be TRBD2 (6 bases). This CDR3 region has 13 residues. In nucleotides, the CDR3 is TGTACTAGCAGTTTAAGACCCTACAATGAGCAGTTCTTC. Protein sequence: CTSSLRPYNEQFF.

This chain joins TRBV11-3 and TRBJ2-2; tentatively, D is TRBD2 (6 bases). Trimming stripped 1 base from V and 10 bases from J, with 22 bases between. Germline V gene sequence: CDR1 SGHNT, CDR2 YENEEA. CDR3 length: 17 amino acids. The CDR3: CASSLGLPGLVPPELFF. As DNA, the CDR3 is TGTGCCAGCAGCTTAGGGTTGCCGGGACTGGTGCCACCGGAGCTGTTTTTT.

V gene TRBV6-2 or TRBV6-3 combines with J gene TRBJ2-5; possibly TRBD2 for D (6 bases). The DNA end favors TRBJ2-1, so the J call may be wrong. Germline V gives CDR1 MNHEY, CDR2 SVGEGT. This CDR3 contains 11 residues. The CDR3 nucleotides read TGTGCCAGCAGTTACGGGGAGGCCCAGTTCTTC. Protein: CASSYGEAQFF.

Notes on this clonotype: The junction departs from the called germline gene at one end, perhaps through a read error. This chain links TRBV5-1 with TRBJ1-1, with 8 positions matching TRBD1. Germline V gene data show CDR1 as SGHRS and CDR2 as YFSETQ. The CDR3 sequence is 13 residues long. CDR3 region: CACSRQGSAEAFF. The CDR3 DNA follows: TGCGCCTGCAGTCGACAGGGGAGCGCTGAAGCCTTCTTT. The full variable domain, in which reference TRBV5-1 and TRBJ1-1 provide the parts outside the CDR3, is KAGVTQTPRYLIKTRGQQVTLSCSPISGHRSVSWYQQTPGQGLQFLFEYFSETQRNKGNFPGRFSGRQFSNSRSEMNVSTLELGDSALYLCACSRQGSAEAFFGQGTRLTVV.

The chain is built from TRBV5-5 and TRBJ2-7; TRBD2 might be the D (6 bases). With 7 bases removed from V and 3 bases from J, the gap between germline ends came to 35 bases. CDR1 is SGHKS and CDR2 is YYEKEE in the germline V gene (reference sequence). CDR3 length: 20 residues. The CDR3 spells CASCVDWRQAGGRNGYEQYF. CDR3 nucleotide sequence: TGTGCCAGCTGCGTGGACTGGAGACAAGCGGGTGGGAGAAATGGCTACGAGCAGTACTTC.

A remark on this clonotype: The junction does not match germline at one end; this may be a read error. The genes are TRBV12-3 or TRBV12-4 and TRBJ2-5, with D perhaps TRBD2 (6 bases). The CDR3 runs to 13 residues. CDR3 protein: CASSLARLETQYF. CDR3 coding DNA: TGTGCCAGCAGTCTAGCGCGACTTGAGACCCAGTACTTC.

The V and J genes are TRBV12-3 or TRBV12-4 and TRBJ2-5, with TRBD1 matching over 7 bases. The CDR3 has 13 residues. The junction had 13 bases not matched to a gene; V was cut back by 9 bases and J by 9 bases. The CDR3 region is CASSMTGTEAQYF. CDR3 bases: TGTGCCAGTAGCATGACAGGGACGGAGGCCCAGTACTTC.

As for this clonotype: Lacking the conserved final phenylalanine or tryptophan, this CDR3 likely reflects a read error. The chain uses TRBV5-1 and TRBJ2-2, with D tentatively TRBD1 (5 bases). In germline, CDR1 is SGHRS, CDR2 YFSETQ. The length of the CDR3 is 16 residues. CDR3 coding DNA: TGCGCCGGCAGGTTACATCACAGGACGAACACCGGAGAGCTGTTTTTA. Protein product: CAGRLHHRTNTGELFL.